Following are 4 T cell receptor beta chains from one sample sequenced in a study of T cells in localized non-small cell lung cancer. TCRdb's copy holds only in-frame clones and misses some; the assay was immunoSEQ multiplex PCR. The data show 53,000 or so clones, with 65% to 85% seen just once and about 15% held by the top ten. Sequenced here: peripheral blood mononuclear cells, sampled before any cancer treatment. These receptors all come from a man between 35 and 75 years old with stage III lung adenocarcinoma.

This chain joins TRBV5-1 and TRBJ1-1; 9 nucleotides line up with TRBD1. J was trimmed by 7 bases and V by 7 bases; bases with no gene match: 5. The CDR3 contains 12 residues. The V gene's germline CDR1 is SGHRS and CDR2 YFSETQ. DNA for the CDR3: TGCGCCAGCGTACAGGGGGCCGGTGAAGCTTTCTTT. Its translation: CASVQGAGEAFF. The entire variable domain, with the rest obtained from reference TRBV5-1 and TRBJ1-1, is as follows: KAGVTQTPRYLIKTRGQQVTLSCSPISGHRSVSWYQQTPGQGLQFLFEYFSETQRNKGNFPGRFSGRQFSNSRSEMNVSTLELGDSALYLCASVQGAGEAFFGQGTRLTVV.

The chain links TRBV6-1 to TRBJ1-5, with D perhaps TRBD1 (5 bases). The CDR3 is made up of 15 amino acids. Germline CDR1 MNHNS, CDR2 SASEGT. V lost 4 bases, J lost 3 bases, and 13 bases lay in between. In DNA form, the CDR3 reads TGTGCCAGCAGTGTCCCCGGGGGGAACAATCAGCCCCAGCATTTT. Protein product: CASSVPGGNNQPQHF.

This rearrangement joins TRBV9 to TRBJ1-1; D perhaps matches TRBD1 (6 bases). The CDR3 spans 14 residues. Looked up from germline, CDR1 is SGDLS and CDR2 is YYNGEE. The ends were cut back, 4 bases at V and 5 bases at J, with 15 bases in the middle. CDR3 loop: CASSPQRGETEAFF. CDR3 DNA sequence: TGTGCCAGCAGCCCCCAGAGGGGGGAGACTGAAGCTTTCTTT.

The chain is built from TRBV27 and TRBJ2-2, with D perhaps matching TRBD2 (6 bases). Germline CDR1 is MNHEY and CDR2 is SMNVEV (reference sequence). The V and J ends lost 3 bases and 3 bases respectively, with 11 bases between them. This CDR3 contains 15 residues. CDR3 loop: CASSFWGEHTGELFF. CDR3 DNA: TGTGCCAGCAGTTTTTGGGGGGAACACACCGGGGAGCTGTTTTTT.